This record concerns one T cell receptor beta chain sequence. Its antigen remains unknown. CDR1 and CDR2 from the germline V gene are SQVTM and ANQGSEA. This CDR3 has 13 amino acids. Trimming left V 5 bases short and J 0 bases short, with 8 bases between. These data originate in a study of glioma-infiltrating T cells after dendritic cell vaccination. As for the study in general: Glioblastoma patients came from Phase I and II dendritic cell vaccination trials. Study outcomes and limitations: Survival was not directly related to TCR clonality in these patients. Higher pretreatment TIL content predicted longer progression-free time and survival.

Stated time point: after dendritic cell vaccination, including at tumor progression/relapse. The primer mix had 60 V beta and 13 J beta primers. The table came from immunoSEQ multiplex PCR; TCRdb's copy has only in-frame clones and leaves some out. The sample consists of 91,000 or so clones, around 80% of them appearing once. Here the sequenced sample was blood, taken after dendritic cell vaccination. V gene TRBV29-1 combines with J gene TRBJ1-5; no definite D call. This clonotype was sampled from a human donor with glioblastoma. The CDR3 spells CSVSGDSNQPQHF. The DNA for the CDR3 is TGCAGCGTTTCCGGGGATAGCAATCAGCCCCAGCATTTT.